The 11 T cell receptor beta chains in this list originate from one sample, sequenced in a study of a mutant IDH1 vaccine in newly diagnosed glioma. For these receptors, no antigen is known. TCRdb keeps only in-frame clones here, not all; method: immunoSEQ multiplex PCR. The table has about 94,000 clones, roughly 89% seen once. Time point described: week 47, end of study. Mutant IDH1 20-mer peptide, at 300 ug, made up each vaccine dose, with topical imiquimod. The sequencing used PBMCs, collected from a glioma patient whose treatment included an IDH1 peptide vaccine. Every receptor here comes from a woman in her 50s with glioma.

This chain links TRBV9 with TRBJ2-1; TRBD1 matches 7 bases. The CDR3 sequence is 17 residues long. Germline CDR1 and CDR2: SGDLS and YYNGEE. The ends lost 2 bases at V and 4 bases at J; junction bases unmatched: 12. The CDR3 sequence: CASSVGPGQSFYNEQFF. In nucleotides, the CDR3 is TGTGCCAGCAGCGTGGGTCCGGGACAGAGCTTTTACAATGAGCAGTTCTTC. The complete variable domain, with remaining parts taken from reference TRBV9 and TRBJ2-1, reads DSGVTQTPKHLITATGQRVTLRCSPRSGDLSVYWYQQSLDQGLQFLIQYYNGEERAKGNILERFSAQQFPDLHSELNLSSLELGDSALYFCASSVGPGQSFYNEQFFGPGTRLTVL.

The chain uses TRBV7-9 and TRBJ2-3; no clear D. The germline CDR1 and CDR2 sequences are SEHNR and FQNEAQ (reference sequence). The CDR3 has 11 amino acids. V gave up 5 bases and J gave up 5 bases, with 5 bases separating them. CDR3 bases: TGTGCCAGCAGCATAGAAGATACGCAGTATTTT. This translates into CASSIEDTQYF.

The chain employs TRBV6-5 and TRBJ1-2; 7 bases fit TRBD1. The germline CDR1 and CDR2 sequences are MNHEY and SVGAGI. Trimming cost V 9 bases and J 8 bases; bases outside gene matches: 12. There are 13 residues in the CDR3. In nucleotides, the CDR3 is TGTGCCAGTCGACAGGGTCTAAGCGGGGGCTACACCTTC. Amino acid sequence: CASRQGLSGGYTF.

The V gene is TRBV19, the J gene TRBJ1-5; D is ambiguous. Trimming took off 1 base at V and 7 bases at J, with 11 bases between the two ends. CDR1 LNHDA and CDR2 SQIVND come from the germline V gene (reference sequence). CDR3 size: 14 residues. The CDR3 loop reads CASSIGGSGQPQHF. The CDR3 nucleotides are TGTGCCAGTAGTATAGGAGGGTCAGGCCAGCCCCAGCATTTT.

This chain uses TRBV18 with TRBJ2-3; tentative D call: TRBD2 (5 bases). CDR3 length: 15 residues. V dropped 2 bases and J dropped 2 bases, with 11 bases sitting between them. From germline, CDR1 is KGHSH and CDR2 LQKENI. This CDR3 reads CASSPVRELTDTQYF. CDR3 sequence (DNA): TGTGCCAGCTCACCAGTGAGGGAGCTCACAGATACGCAGTATTTT.

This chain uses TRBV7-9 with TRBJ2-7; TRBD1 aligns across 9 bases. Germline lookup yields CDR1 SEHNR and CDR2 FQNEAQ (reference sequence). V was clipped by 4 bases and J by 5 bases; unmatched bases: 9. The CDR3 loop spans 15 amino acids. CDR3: CASSSSPTGGNEQYF. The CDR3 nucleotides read TGTGCCAGCAGCTCCTCTCCCACAGGGGGCAACGAGCAGTACTTC.

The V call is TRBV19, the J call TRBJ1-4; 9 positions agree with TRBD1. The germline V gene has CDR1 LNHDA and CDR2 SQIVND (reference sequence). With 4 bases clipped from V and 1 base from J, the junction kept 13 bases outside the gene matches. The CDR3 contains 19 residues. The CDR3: CASSTSTGGAGKTNEKLFF. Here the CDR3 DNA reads TGTGCCAGTAGTACCTCAACAGGGGGCGCGGGGAAAACTAATGAAAAACTGTTTTTT.

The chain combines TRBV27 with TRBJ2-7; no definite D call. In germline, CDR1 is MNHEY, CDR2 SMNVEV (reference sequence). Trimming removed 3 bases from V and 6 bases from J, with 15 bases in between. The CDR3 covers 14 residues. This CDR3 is CASSFSQFGIEQYF. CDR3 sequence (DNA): TGTGCCAGCAGTTTTTCCCAGTTTGGAATCGAGCAGTACTTC.

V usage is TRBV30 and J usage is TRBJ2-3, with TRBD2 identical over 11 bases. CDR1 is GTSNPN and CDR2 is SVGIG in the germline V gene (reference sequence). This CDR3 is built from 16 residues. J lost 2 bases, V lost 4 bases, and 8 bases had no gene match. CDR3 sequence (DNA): TGTGCCTGGACCATTGGACTAGCGGGTTACACAGATACGCAGTATTTT. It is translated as CAWTIGLAGYTDTQYF.

Here the CDR3 DNA reads TGTGCCAGCAGTCCCCCCTATCCGAATGAAAAACTGTTTTTT. This codes for CASSPPYPNEKLFF. This sequence joins TRBV6-5 and TRBJ1-4; D call uncertain. CDR1 is MNHEY and CDR2 is SVGAGI in the germline V gene. The CDR3 contains 14 residues. Trimming left V 5 bases short and J 5 bases short, with 12 bases between.

The DNA for the CDR3 is TGTGCCAGTAGAATCGGGCGACTAGCGGGAGGCACAGATACGCAGTATTTT. This encodes CASRIGRLAGGTDTQYF. The chain recombines TRBV19 with TRBJ2-3; 12 bases align to TRBD2. The ends lost 6 bases at V and 1 base at J; junction bases unmatched: 8. CDR1 LNHDA and CDR2 SQIVND come from the germline V gene (reference sequence). CDR3 length: 17 residues.